This TCR beta chain appears in the sequencing data of a study of graft-versus-host responses after intestinal transplantation. Study as a whole: Multivisceral, liver-intestinal, or isolated intestinal grafts were transplanted into recipients. Anti-thymocyte globulin induction preceded three to four years of tacrolimus and steroid maintenance in all recipients. Broader study findings: Circulating GvH clone levels at their peak were associated with HvG declines (early post-transplant). Marrow from the recipient contained GvH clones, some of which had appeared first in ileum or blood.

This clone appeared once. Its antigen is not identified. Some clones are missing from TCRdb's copy, which holds only in-frame ones; the method was immunoSEQ multiplex PCR. The data show some 140,000 clones, with around 90% seen just once and about 0.18% held by the top ten. V was trimmed by 6 bases and J by 2 bases, leaving 14 bases between them. The CDR3 is 15 residues long. The clonotype was recovered from a human donor who received an intestinal transplant. The J gene is TRBJ2-1, the V gene TRBV23-1; D gene ambiguous. TRBV23-1 is given ORF status, its function remaining uncertain. Sequenced here: unstimulated CD4+ T cells sorted from spleen or lymph node cells, sampled before intestinal transplant. The CDR3 bases are TGCGCCAGCAGCGGGCCAGAGCCCCCCTACAATGAGCAGTTCTTC. This gives the protein CASSGPEPPYNEQFF.